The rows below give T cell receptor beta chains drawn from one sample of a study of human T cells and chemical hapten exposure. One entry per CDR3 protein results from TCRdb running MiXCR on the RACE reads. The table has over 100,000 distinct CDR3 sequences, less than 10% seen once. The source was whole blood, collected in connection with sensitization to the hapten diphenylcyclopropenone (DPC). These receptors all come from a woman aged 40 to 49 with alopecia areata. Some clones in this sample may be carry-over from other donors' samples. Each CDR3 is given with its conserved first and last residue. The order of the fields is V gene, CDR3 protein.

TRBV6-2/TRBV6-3 CASRPIKPSHSPLHF
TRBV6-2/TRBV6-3 CASRGSWAEQYF
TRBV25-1 CASSELIGRGSEKLFF
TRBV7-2 CASSLVPRRVAGGKETQYF
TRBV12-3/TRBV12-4 CASFLAGGPSAQFF
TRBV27 CASSPRRGNEKLFF
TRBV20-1 CSARGGQFLVTEAFF
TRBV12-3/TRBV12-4 CASSFVGSPLHF
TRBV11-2 CASSRGSTETQYF
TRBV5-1 CASRAGTGQETQYF
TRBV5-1 CASSWSGGNTDTQYF
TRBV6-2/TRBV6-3 CASSTERIPSTDTQYF
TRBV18 CASSPPRIETEAFF
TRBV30 CAWMYGNYGYTF
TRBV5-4 CASSLEIQTAGELFF
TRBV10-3 CAISEPPTVTYEQYF
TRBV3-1 CASSPATGGNQPQHF
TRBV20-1 CSARGQPTRYEQYF
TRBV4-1 CASSQEITVNYGYTF
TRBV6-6 CASSEGTGLTEAFF